Included here is one T cell receptor (beta chain) sequence, with context. What it binds is unknown. Separate from the 666-subject first cohort was the approximately 110-subject validation cohort, to which the donors belonged. Method: immunoSEQ multiplex PCR; TCRdb's copy keeps in-frame clones and lacks some. The repertoire holds roughly 250,000 clones, approximately 86% seen once, with around 1.3% in the top ten. CDR3 length equals 16 residues. Germline CDR1 and CDR2: LNHNV and YYDKDF (reference sequence). Germline trimming cut 5 bases from V and 2 bases from J; bases unmatched to any gene: 12. These data are taken from a study of cytomegalovirus exposure and HLA in healthy donors. General study results and limits: As was reported, the classifier diagnosed cytomegalovirus status with high specificity and sensitivity. Some public TCRs appeared in many individuals, while most sequences were rare.

The V gene is TRBV15, the J gene TRBJ2-7, with TRBD1 identical over 7 bases. The sequence derives from a woman between 25 and 40 years old in good health and CMV-seropositive. Specimen: PBMCs. The CDR3 DNA sequence: TGTGCCACCAGCCGTGAGCATACGGGACAGCCCTACGAGCAGTACTTC. It encodes CATSREHTGQPYEQYF.